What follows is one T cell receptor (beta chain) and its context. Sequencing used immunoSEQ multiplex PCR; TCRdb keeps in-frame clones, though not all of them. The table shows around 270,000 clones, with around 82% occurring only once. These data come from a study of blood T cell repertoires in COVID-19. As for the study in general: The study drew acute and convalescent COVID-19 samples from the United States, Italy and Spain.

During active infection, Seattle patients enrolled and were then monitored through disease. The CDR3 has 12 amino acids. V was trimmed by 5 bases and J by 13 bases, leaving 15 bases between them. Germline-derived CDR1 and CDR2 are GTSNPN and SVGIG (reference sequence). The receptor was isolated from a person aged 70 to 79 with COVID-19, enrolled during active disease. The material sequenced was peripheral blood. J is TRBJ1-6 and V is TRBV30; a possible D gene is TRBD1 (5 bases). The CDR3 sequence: CAWSGENDPLHF. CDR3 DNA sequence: TGTGCCTGGTCGGGGGAAAATGATCCCCTCCACTTT. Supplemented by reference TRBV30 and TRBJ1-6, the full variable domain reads SQTIHQWPATLVQPVGSPLSLECTVEGTSNPNLYWYRQAAGRGLQLLFYSVGIGQISSEVPQNLSASRPQDRQFILSSKKLLLSDSGFYLCAWSGENDPLHFGNGTRLTVT.